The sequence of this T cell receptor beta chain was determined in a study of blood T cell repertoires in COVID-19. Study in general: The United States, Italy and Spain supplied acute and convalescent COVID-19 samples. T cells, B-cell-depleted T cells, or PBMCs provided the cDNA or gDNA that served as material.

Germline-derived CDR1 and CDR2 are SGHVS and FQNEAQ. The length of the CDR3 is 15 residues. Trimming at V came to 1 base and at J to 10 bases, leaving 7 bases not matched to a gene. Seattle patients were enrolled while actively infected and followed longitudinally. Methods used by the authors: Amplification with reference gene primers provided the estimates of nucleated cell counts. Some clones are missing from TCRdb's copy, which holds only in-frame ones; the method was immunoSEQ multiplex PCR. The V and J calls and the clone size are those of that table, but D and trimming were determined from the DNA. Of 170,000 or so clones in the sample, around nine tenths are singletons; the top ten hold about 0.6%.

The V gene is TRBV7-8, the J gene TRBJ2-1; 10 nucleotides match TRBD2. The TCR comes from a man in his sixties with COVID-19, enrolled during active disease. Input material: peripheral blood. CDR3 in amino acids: CASSLGGLAGVEQFF. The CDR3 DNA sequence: TGTGCCAGCAGCTTAGGTGGTCTAGCGGGAGTGGAGCAGTTCTTC.